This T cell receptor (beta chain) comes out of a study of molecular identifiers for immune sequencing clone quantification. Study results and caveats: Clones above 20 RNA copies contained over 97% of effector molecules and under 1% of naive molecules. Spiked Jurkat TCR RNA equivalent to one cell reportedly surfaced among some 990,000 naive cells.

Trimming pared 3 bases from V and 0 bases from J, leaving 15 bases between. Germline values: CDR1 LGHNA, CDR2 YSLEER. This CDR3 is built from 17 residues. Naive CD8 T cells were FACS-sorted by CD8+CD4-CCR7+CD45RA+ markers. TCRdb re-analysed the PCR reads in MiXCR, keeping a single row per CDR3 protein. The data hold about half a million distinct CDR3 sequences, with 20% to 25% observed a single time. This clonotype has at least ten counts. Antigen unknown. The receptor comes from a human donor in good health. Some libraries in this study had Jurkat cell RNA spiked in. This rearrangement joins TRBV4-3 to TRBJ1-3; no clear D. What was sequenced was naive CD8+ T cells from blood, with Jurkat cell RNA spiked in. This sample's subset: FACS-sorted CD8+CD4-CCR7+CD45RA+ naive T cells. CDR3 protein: CASSQVVGSSSGNTIYF. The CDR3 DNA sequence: TGCGCCAGCAGCCAGGTGGTGGGGTCCTCCTCTGGAAACACCATATATTTT.